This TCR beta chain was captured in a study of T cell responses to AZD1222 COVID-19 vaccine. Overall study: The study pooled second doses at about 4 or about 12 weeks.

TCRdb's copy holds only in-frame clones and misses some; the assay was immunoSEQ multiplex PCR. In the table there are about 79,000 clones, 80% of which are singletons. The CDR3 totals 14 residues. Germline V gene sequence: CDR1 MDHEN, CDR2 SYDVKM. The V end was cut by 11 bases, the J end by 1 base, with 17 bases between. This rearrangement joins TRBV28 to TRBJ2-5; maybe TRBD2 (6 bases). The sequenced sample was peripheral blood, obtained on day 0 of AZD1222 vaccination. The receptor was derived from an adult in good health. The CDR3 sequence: CAVGAVGGQETQYF. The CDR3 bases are TGTGCCGTAGGTGCGGTGGGGGGCCAAGAGACCCAGTACTTC.